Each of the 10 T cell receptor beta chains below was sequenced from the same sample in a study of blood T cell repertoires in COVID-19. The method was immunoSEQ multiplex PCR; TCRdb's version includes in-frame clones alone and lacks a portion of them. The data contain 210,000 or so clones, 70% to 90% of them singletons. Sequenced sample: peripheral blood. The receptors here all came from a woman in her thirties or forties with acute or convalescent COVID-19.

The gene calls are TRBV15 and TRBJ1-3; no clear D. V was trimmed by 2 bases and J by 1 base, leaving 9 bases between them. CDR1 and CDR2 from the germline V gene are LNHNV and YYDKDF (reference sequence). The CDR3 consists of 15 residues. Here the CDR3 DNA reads TGTGCCACCAGCAGATCCCGAGGGTCTGGAAACACCATATATTTT. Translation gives CATSRSRGSGNTIYF. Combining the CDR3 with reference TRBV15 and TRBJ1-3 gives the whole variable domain DAMVIQNPRYQVTQFGKPVTLSCSQTLNHNVMYWYQQKSSQAPKLLFHYYDKDFNNEADTPDNFQSRRPNTSFCFLDIRSPGLGDTAMYLCATSRSRGSGNTIYFGEGSWLTVV.

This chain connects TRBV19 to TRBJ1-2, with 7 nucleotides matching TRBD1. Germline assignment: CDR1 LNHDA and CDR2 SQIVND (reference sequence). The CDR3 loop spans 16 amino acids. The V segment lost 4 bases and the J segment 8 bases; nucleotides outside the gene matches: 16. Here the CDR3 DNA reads TGTGCCAGTAGTACGTCCACAGGGGATGCACTCTCAGGCTACACCTTC. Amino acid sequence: CASSTSTGDALSGYTF. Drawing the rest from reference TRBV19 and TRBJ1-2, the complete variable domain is DGGITQSPKYLFRKEGQNVTLSCEQNLNHDAMYWYRQDPGQGLRLIYYSQIVNDFQKGDIAEGYSVSREKKESFPLTVTSAQKNPTAFYLCASSTSTGDALSGYTFGSGTRLTVV.

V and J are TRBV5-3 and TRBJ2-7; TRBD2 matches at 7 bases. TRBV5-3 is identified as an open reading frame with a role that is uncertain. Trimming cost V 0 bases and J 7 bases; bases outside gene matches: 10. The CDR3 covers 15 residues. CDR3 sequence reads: CARSLAVTRAGEQYV. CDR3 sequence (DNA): TGTGCCAGAAGCTTGGCAGTTACTAGAGCGGGGGAGCAGTACGTC.

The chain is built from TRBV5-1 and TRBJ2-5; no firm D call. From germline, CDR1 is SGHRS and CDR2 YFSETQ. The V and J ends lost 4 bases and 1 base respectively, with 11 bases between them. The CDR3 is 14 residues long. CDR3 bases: TGCGCCAGCAGCAAGCAGGAAATCCAAGAGACCCAGTACTTC. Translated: CASSKQEIQETQYF.

CDR3 protein: CASSGELGGAWTQYF. DNA of the CDR3: TGCGCCAGCAGCGGAGAGTTGGGAGGAGCGTGGACCCAGTACTTC. V usage is TRBV5-1 and J usage is TRBJ2-5, with a possible D match to TRBD2 (6 bases). The V gene lost 4 bases and the J gene lost 7 bases, with 20 bases spanning the gap. The length of the CDR3 is 15 residues. Germline CDR1 and CDR2: SGHRS and YFSETQ.

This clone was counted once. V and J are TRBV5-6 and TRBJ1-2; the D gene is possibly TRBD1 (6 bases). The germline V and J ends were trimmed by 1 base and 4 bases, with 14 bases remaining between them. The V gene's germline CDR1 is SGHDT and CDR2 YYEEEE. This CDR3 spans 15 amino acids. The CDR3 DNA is TGTGCCAGCAGCTTGTTACCAGGGGATAGCTATGGCTACACCTTC. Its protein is CASSLLPGDSYGYTF.

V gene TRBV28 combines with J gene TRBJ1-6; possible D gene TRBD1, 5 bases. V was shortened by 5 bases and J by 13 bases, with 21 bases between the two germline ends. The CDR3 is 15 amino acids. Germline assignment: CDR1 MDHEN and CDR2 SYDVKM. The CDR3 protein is CASSPAPRQNFPLHF. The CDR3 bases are TGTGCCAGCAGTCCTGCCCCACGACAGAACTTCCCCCTCCACTTT. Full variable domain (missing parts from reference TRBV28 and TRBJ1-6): DVKVTQSSRYLVKRTGEKVFLECVQDMDHENMFWYRQDPGLGLRLIYFSYDVKMKEKGDIPEGYSVSREKKERFSLILESASTNQTSMYLCASSPAPRQNFPLHFGNGTRLTVT.

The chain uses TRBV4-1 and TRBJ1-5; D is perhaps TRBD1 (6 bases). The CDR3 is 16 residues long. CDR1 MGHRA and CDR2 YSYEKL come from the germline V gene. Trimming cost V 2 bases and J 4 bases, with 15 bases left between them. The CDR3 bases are TGCGCCAGCAGCCAACTTGGGACAACTCATAATCAGCCCCAGCATTTT. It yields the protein CASSQLGTTHNQPQHF.

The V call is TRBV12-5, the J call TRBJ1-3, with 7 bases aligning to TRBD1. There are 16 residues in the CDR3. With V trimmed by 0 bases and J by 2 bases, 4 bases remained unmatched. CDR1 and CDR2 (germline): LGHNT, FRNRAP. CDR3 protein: CASGLVLQGTGNTIYF. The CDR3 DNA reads TGTGCTAGTGGTTTGGTCCTACAGGGGACTGGAAACACCATATATTTT.

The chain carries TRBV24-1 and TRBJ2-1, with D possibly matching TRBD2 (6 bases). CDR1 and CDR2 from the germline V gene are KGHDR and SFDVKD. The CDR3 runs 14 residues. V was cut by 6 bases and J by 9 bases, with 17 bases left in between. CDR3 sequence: CATSRERLDSEQFF. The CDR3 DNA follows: TGTGCCACCAGTCGGGAGAGACTAGACAGTGAGCAGTTCTTC.